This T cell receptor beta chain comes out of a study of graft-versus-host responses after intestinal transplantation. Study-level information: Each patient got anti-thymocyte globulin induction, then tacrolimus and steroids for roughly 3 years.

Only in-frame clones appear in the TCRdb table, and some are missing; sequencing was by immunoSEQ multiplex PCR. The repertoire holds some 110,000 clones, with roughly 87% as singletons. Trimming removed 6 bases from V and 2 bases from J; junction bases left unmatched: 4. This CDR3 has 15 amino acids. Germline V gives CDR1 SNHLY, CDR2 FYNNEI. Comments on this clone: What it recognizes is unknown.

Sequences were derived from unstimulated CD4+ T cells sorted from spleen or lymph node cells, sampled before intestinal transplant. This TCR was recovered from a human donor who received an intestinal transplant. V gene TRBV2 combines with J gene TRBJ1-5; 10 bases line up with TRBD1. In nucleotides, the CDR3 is TGTGCCAGCAGGATAGGGACAGGGGGCAATCAGCCCCAGCATTTT. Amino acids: CASRIGTGGNQPQHF.